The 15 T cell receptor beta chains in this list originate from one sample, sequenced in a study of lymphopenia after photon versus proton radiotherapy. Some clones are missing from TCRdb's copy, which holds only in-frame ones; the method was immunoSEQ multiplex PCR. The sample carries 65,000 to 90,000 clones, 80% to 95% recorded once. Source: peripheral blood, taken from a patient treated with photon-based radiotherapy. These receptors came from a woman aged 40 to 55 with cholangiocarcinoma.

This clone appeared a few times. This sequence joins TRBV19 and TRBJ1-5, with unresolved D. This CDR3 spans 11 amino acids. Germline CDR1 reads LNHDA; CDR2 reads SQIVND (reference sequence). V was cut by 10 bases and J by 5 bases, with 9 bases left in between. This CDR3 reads CATGPYQPQHF. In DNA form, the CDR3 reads TGTGCCACGGGCCCATATCAGCCCCAGCATTTT. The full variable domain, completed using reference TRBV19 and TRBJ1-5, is DGGITQSPKYLFRKEGQNVTLSCEQNLNHDAMYWYRQDPGQGLRLIYYSQIVNDFQKGDIAEGYSVSREKKESFPLTVTSAQKNPTAFYLCATGPYQPQHFGDGTRLSIL.

The CDR3 here is CAWSKRTGHNEQFF. The CDR3, as DNA: TGTGCCTGGAGTAAAAGGACAGGGCACAATGAGCAGTTCTTC. The rearrangement joins TRBV30 to TRBJ2-1; the match to TRBD1 covers 8 bases. This CDR3 region has 14 residues. Germline V gives CDR1 GTSNPN, CDR2 SVGIG (reference sequence). The V gene end was trimmed by 2 bases and the J gene end by 5 bases; junction bases not matched to a gene: 5.

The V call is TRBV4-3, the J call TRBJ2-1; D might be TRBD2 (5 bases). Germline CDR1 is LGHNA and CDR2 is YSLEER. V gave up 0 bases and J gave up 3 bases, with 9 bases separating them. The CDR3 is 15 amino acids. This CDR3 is CASSQERTSYNEQFF. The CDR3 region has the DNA TGCGCCAGCAGCCAAGAACGAACTAGCTACAATGAGCAGTTCTTC.

The CDR3 loop is CASSRLAVNTEAFF. The CDR3 bases are TGTGCCAGCAGCCGCCTAGCGGTGAACACTGAAGCTTTCTTT. The chain recombines TRBV7-8 with TRBJ1-1, with no clear D. The CDR3 totals 14 residues. The ends were cut back, 5 bases at V and 0 bases at J, with 10 bases in the middle. Germline values: CDR1 SGHVS, CDR2 FQNEAQ.

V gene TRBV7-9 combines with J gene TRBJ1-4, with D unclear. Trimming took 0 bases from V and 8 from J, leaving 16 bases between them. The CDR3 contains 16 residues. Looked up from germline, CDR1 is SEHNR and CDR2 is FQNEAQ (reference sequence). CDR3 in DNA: TGTGCCAGCAGCTTAGCCGGTGGACCGCCGAAAGAAAAACTGTTTTTT. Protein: CASSLAGGPPKEKLFF. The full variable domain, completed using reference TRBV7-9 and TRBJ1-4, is DTGVSQNPRHKITKRGQNVTFRCDPISEHNRLYWYRQTLGQGPEFLTYFQNEAQLEKSRLLSDRFSAERPKGSFSTLEIQRTEQGDSAMYLCASSLAGGPPKEKLFFGSGTQLSVL.

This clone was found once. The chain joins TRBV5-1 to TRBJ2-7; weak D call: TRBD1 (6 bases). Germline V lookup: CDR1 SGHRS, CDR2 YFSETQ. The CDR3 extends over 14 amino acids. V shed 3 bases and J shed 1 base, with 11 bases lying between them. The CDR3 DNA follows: TGCGCCAGCAGCTACAGGGACGTATCCTACGAGCAGTACTTC. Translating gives CASSYRDVSYEQYF.

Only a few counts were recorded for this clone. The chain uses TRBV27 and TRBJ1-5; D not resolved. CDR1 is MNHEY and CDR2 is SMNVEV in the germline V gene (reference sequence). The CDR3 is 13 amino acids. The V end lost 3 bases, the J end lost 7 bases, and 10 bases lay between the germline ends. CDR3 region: CASSLSPWQPQHF. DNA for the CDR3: TGTGCCAGCAGTTTGTCCCCCTGGCAGCCCCAGCATTTT.

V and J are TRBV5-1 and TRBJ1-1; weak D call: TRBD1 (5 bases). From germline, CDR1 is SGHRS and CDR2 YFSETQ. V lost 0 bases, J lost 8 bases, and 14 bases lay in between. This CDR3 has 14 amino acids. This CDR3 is CASSLVLGAKEAFF. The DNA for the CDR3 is TGCGCCAGCAGCTTGGTGCTAGGGGCGAAAGAAGCTTTCTTT.

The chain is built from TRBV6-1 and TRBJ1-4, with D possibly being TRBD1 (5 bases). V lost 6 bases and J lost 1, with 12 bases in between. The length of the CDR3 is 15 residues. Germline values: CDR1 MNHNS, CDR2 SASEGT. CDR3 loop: CASRGVTVTNEKLFF. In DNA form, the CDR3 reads TGTGCCAGCAGAGGGGTGACCGTAACTAATGAAAAACTGTTTTTT.

CDR3 region: CASSLRTSTDTQYF. In DNA form, the CDR3 reads TGCGCCAGCAGCCTACGGACAAGCACAGATACGCAGTATTTT. The gene calls are TRBV4-1 and TRBJ2-3, with D maybe TRBD1 (5 bases). Trimming left V 4 bases short and J 0 bases short, with 8 bases between. Germline CDR1 and CDR2: MGHRA and YSYEKL. The CDR3 has 14 residues.

The CDR3 nucleotides are TGTGCCAGCATGGGGACAGGGGAAGATGGCTACACCTTC. This translates into CASMGTGEDGYTF. The rearrangement uses TRBV28 and TRBJ1-2; 10 bases match TRBD1. The J segment lost 6 bases and the V segment lost 7 bases, leaving 5 bases of the junction unmatched. The germline V gene encodes CDR1 MDHEN and CDR2 SYDVKM. This CDR3 region has 13 residues.

DNA for the CDR3: TGTGCCAGCAGTGTCACGGATGGCTACACCTTC. Its protein product is CASSVTDGYTF. The chain employs TRBV28 and TRBJ1-2, with D unresolved. Trimming removed 5 bases at V and 6 bases at J, with 7 bases between. Germline V lookup: CDR1 MDHEN, CDR2 SYDVKM. The CDR3 covers 11 residues.

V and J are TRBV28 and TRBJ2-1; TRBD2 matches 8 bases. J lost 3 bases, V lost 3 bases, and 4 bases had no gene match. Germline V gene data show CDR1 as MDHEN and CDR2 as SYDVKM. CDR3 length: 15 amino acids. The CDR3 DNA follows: TGTGCCAGCAGTTTCCCCAGCGGGGGCTACAATGAGCAGTTCTTC. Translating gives CASSFPSGGYNEQFF.

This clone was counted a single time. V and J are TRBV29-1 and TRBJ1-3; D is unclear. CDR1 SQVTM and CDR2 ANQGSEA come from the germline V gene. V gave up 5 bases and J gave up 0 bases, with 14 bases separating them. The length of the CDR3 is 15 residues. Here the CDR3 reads CSVLGESSSGNTIYF. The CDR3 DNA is TGCAGCGTTTTAGGAGAGTCTTCCTCTGGAAACACCATATATTTT. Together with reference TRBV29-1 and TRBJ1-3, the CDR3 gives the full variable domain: SAVISQKPSRDICQRGTSLTIQCQVDSQVTMMFWYRQQPGQSLTLIATANQGSEATYESGFVIDKFPISRPNLTFSTLTVSNMSPEDSSIYLCSVLGESSSGNTIYFGEGSWLTVV.

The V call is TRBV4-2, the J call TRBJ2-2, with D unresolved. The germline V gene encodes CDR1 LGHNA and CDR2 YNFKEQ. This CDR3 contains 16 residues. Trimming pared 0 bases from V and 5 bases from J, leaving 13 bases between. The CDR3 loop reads CASSQDWAELTGELFF. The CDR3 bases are TGTGCCAGCAGCCAAGATTGGGCCGAGCTGACCGGGGAGCTGTTTTTT.